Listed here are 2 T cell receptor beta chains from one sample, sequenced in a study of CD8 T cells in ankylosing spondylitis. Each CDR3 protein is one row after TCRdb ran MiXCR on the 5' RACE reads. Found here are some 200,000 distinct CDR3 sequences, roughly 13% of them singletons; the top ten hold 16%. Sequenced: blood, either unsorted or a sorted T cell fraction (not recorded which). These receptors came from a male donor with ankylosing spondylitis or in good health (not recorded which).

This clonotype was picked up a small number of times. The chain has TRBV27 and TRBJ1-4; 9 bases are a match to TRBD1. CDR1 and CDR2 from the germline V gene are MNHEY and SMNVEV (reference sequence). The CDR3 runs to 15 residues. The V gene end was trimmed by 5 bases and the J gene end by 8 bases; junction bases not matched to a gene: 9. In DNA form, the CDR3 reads TGTGCCAGCAGTCCGTACAGGGGGCTGGGGGAAAAACTGTTTTTT. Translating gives CASSPYRGLGEKLFF.

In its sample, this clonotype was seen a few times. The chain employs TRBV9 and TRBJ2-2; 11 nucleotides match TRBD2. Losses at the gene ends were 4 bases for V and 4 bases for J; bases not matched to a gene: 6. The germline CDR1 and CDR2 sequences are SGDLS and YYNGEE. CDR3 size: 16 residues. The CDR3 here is CASSTIAGGRTGELFF. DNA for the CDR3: TGTGCCAGCAGCACAATAGCGGGAGGGCGCACCGGGGAGCTGTTTTTT.